A selection of T cell receptor beta chains follows, all from one sample in a study of identical twins. Via MiXCR, TCRdb re-called the 5' RACE reads, giving one row per CDR3 protein. The data show about 530,000 distinct CDR3 sequences, with about a fifth seen just once and 0.45% to 0.5% held by the top ten. These data were also filed under a second study, of yellow fever vaccine responses in identical twins.

The source material was CD4+ T cells sorted from blood. These receptor sequences come from a woman younger than 30 in good health. The conserved cysteine and the conserved F or W are not part of the CDR3 here.

j_call: TRBJ1-2; v_call: TRBV6-1; cdr3_aa: ASSGPLWGGYT
j_call: TRBJ2-2; v_call: TRBV5-1; cdr3_aa: ASSQATGLGTGELF
j_call: TRBJ2-2; v_call: TRBV5-1; cdr3_aa: ASSLALAEPGELF
j_call: TRBJ2-1; v_call: TRBV29-1; cdr3_aa: SAHTSGSYNEQF
j_call: TRBJ1-3; v_call: TRBV24-1; cdr3_aa: ATSDFSPDTIY
j_call: TRBJ2-7; v_call: TRBV5-1; cdr3_aa: ASSSRTSGINEQY
j_call: TRBJ2-6; v_call: TRBV12-3/TRBV12-4; cdr3_aa: ASSVDENSGANVLT
j_call: TRBJ1-4; v_call: TRBV12-3/TRBV12-4; cdr3_aa: ASSYRSASNEKLF
j_call: TRBJ2-7; v_call: TRBV6-2/TRBV6-3; cdr3_aa: ASSLQFSYEQY
j_call: TRBJ2-6; v_call: TRBV5-5; cdr3_aa: ASSLAPQGSGANVLT
j_call: TRBJ2-1; v_call: TRBV10-2; cdr3_aa: ASSEEGTFDNEQF
j_call: TRBJ2-3; v_call: TRBV20-1; cdr3_aa: SALNRDTSTDTQY
j_call: TRBJ2-3; v_call: TRBV20-1; cdr3_aa: SARLAGGVSADTQY
j_call: TRBJ1-1; v_call: TRBV7-2; cdr3_aa: ASSPQKSWAF
j_call: TRBJ2-3; v_call: TRBV5-1; cdr3_aa: ASSLGAGVFSTDTQY
j_call: TRBJ2-1; v_call: TRBV10-3; cdr3_aa: AISSGAYNEQF
j_call: TRBJ2-5; v_call: TRBV10-3; cdr3_aa: AISESRTGGETQY
j_call: TRBJ1-2; v_call: TRBV7-7; cdr3_aa: ASTEPLVGRHYGYT
j_call: TRBJ2-3; v_call: TRBV11-2; cdr3_aa: ASSTGLAPDTQY
j_call: TRBJ2-1; v_call: TRBV18; cdr3_aa: ASSPPLAGYNEQF
j_call: TRBJ1-6; v_call: TRBV6-5; cdr3_aa: ASSSGTGYSSSPLH
j_call: TRBJ1-1; v_call: TRBV5-1; cdr3_aa: ASSDNLRDRRTEAF
j_call: TRBJ2-3; v_call: TRBV28; cdr3_aa: ASSFTRTQY
j_call: TRBJ2-1; v_call: TRBV25-1; cdr3_aa: ASSQRTGGNNEQF
j_call: TRBJ2-3; v_call: TRBV5-1; cdr3_aa: ASSTGDRTDTQY
j_call: TRBJ2-1; v_call: TRBV12-3/TRBV12-4; cdr3_aa: ASNPYQGVWSGRGNEQF
j_call: TRBJ1-6; v_call: TRBV12-3/TRBV12-4; cdr3_aa: ASWASPYSPLH
j_call: TRBJ2-1; v_call: TRBV11-2; cdr3_aa: ASRRTQVGPYNEQF
j_call: TRBJ2-2; v_call: TRBV6-5; cdr3_aa: ASSYRGRADTGELF
j_call: TRBJ1-4; v_call: TRBV3-1; cdr3_aa: ASSQKGQGREKLF
j_call: TRBJ2-2; v_call: TRBV2; cdr3_aa: ASSEGSTGELF
j_call: TRBJ2-5; v_call: TRBV29-1; cdr3_aa: SCGRLGETQY
j_call: TRBJ2-3; v_call: TRBV27; cdr3_aa: ASSFKRGPNTDTQY
j_call: TRBJ2-5; v_call: TRBV2; cdr3_aa: ASVVATSQETQY
j_call: TRBJ2-2; v_call: TRBV10-3; cdr3_aa: AISLTGLAGVAGELF
j_call: TRBJ2-1; v_call: TRBV4-1; cdr3_aa: ASSSQGHPSYNEQF
j_call: TRBJ2-1; v_call: TRBV5-1; cdr3_aa: ASSPGPGYNEQF
j_call: TRBJ2-7; v_call: TRBV5-5; cdr3_aa: ASSARGAGRSYEQY
j_call: TRBJ2-3; v_call: TRBV3-1; cdr3_aa: ASSHQSGADTQY
j_call: TRBJ2-1; v_call: TRBV7-6; cdr3_aa: ASSLAVTSGSNEQF
j_call: TRBJ2-1; v_call: TRBV4-2; cdr3_aa: AWTGLARGNEQF
j_call: TRBJ2-5; v_call: TRBV6-1; cdr3_aa: ASSETRHGGTQY
j_call: TRBJ2-5; v_call: TRBV20-1; cdr3_aa: SAPSGGAGTQY
j_call: TRBJ1-2; v_call: TRBV3-1; cdr3_aa: ASSQLGLTYGYT
j_call: TRBJ2-2; v_call: TRBV12-3/TRBV12-4; cdr3_aa: ASSQSVSLNTGELF
j_call: TRBJ1-4; v_call: TRBV18; cdr3_aa: ASSPGIDEKLF
j_call: TRBJ2-1; v_call: TRBV7-9; cdr3_aa: ASSLEGATSGR